The 5 T cell receptor beta chains reported below all come from one sample, sequenced in a study of regulatory T cells in long-lasting Graves disease. Researchers made TCR beta libraries by using iRepertoire HTBI primers and running Arm-PCR on CDR3 regions. Each CDR3 protein gets one entry after TCRdb re-called the multiplex PCR reads with MiXCR. The table has approximately 480,000 distinct CDR3 sequences, 15% to 20% seen once. The time point was: newly diagnosed GD, antithyroid drugs for less than 3 months. The TCR library was made from RNA extracted from PBMCs. In addition, the sample was reused for a study of T cells in Graves' hyperthyroidism and ophthalmopathy.

Sequencing was performed on peripheral blood mononuclear cells (PBMCs), taken at new diagnosis, from a patient treated with antithyroid drugs. These receptors all come from a man aged 35 to 55 with Graves disease.

This clonotype was recorded many times. The chain uses TRBV30 and TRBJ2-7, with TRBD1 as a possible D gene (6 bases). With 2 bases removed from V and 5 bases from J, the gap between germline ends came to 10 bases. Germline V gene sequence: CDR1 GTSNPN, CDR2 SVGIG (reference sequence). The CDR3 is 12 residues long. The DNA for the CDR3 is TGTGCCTGGAGTTTACAGGGCGACGAGCAGTACTTC. Amino acid sequence: CAWSLQGDEQYF.

This clonotype came up a few times. The chain recombines TRBV30 with TRBJ1-3; no definite D call. The CDR3 contains 14 residues. Trimming cost V 1 base and J 0 bases, with 7 bases left between them. The germline CDR1 and CDR2 sequences are GTSNPN and SVGIG (reference sequence). CDR3 sequence reads: CAWSEGYSGNTIYF. The CDR3 DNA reads TGTGCCTGGAGTGAGGGTTACTCTGGAAACACCATATATTTT.

The chain is built from TRBV9 and TRBJ2-2; TRBD1 is a possible D gene (5 bases). Per the germline V gene, CDR1 is SGDLS and CDR2 is YYNGEE. CDR3 length: 16 amino acids. Trimming removed 4 bases from V and 4 bases from J, with 17 bases in between. The CDR3 bases are TGTGCCAGCAGCCCCAGGGTCTCCGCCGGCACCGGGGAGCTGTTTTTT. Its translation is CASSPRVSAGTGELFF.

This clonotype was detected ten times or more. This chain uses TRBV7-2 with TRBJ2-7; D is uncertain. Germline V lookup: CDR1 SGHTA, CDR2 FQGNSA. Trimming cost V 1 base and J 0 bases, with 7 bases left between them. This CDR3 has 14 residues. As DNA, the CDR3 is TGTGCCAGCAGCTTAGGGTTCAACTCCTACGAGCAGTACTTC. It is translated as CASSLGFNSYEQYF.

This clonotype was seen a handful of times. The rearrangement joins TRBV7-2 to TRBJ2-2; 10 bases map to TRBD2. The CDR3 sequence is 17 residues long. The germline gives CDR1 SGHTA, CDR2 FQGNSA. Unmatched junction bases numbered 10, after V lost 8 bases and J lost 1 base. This CDR3 is CASPKREGEWNTGELFF. In DNA form, the CDR3 reads TGTGCCAGCCCGAAGCGGGAGGGGGAGTGGAACACCGGGGAGCTGTTTTTT. Supplemented by reference TRBV7-2 and TRBJ2-2, the full variable domain reads GAGVSQSPSNKVTEKGKDVELRCDPISGHTALYWYRQSLGQGLEFLIYFQGNSAPDKSGLPSDRFSAERTGGSVSTLTIQRTQQEDSAVYLCASPKREGEWNTGELFFGEGSRLTVL.